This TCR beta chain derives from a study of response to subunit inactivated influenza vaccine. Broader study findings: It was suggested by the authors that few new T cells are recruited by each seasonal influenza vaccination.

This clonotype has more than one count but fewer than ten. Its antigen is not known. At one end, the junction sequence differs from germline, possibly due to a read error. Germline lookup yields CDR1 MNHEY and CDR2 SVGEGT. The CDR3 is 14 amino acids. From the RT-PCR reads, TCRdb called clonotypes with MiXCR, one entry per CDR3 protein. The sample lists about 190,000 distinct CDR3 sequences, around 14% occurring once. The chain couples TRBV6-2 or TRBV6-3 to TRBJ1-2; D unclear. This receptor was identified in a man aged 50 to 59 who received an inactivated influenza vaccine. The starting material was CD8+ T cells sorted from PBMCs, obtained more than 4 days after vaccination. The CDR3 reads CASSPSLGYYGYTF. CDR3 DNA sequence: TGTGCCAGCAGTCCTTCGCTGGGTTACTATGGCTATACCTTC.